The 14 T cell receptor beta chains presented below share a single source sample, sequenced in a study of T cells in Graves' hyperthyroidism and ophthalmopathy. RNA transcripts provided the source from which TCR beta CDR3 regions were amplified. When the TCR CDR3 underwent first-round RT-PCR, the HTBI primer set was used. TCRdb processed the multiplex PCR reads anew with MiXCR; each CDR3 protein has one entry. The sample lists over 350,000 distinct CDR3 sequences, roughly 15% occurring once. Material: blood. The source is a young man with Graves' ophthalmopathy.

The V call is TRBV12-3 or TRBV12-4, the J call TRBJ2-7, with D maybe TRBD1 (8 bases). The CDR3 sequence is 14 residues long. Deletions cut 6 bases from V and 3 bases from J, with 15 bases between. Here the CDR3 reads CASRKAGQDYEQYF. The CDR3 DNA is TGTGCCAGCAGGAAAGCGGGACAGGACTACGAGCAGTACTTC.

This clonotype was counted between two and nine times. The genes are TRBV20-1 and TRBJ1-5; the D gene is possibly TRBD1 (6 bases). Trimming removed 4 bases at V and 5 bases at J, with 12 bases between. The CDR3 consists of 13 residues. CDR1 is DFQATT and CDR2 is SNEGSKA in the germline V gene (reference sequence). In DNA, the CDR3 is TGCAGTGCTACTAGGGGGGAGGATCAGCCCCAGCATTTT. Its protein product is CSATRGEDQPQHF.

The table lists this clonotype with a few counts. A read error may explain this, as a much larger clone is one base away. V usage is TRBV20-1 and J usage is TRBJ1-1; a weak D match, TRBD1 (6 bases). Trimming took off 3 bases at V and 7 bases at J, with 15 bases between the two ends. Germline assignment: CDR1 DFQATT and CDR2 SNEGSKA (reference sequence). The CDR3 is 13 amino acids. CDR3 sequence: CSASVAGALEAFF. In nucleotides, the CDR3 is TGCAGTGCTAGTGTCGCAGGGGCACTTGAAGCTTTCTTT.

The chain is built from TRBV5-1 and TRBJ2-3, with 12 nucleotides matching TRBD1. The CDR3 contains 15 residues. Germline CDR1 SGHRS, CDR2 YFSETQ. J gave up 4 bases and V 4 bases, and 4 bases lay outside the gene matches. The CDR3 protein is CASSAGTGGADTQYF. As DNA, the CDR3 is TGCGCCAGCAGCGCCGGGACAGGGGGCGCAGATACGCAGTATTTT.

V and J are TRBV6-2 or TRBV6-3 and TRBJ2-7, with 8 bases matching TRBD1. Germline V lookup: CDR1 MNHEY, CDR2 SVGEGT. J gave up 2 bases and V 4 bases, and 10 bases lay outside the gene matches. The CDR3 is made up of 16 amino acids. The CDR3 DNA follows: TGTGCCAGCAGTTTAAGGACAGGGACCCACCCCTACGAGCAGTACTTC. It specifies CASSLRTGTHPYEQYF.

This chain links TRBV6-1 with TRBJ2-1, with 10 bases matching TRBD2. CDR3 length: 15 amino acids. The germline V gene has CDR1 MNHNS and CDR2 SASEGT. The V segment lost 2 bases and the J segment 6 bases; nucleotides outside the gene matches: 4. The CDR3 DNA follows: TGTGCCAGCAGTGAACTAGCGGGGGCTAGCAATGAGCAGTTCTTC. Amino acid sequence: CASSELAGASNEQFF.

The rearrangement uses TRBV4-1 and TRBJ1-4, with 7 bases aligning to TRBD1. CDR1 and CDR2 (germline): MGHRA, YSYEKL. This CDR3 is built from 15 residues. V trimming: 6 bases; J trimming: 5 bases; junction bases outside the gene matches: 9. The chain's CDR3 is CASRLTGIGNEKLFF. Written as DNA, the CDR3 is TGCGCCAGCAGGTTGACAGGGATCGGGAATGAAAAACTGTTTTTT.

There are many counts of this clonotype. This chain joins TRBV11-3 and TRBJ1-2, with a tentative D call TRBD1 (5 bases). In germline, CDR1 is SGHNT, CDR2 YENEEA. There are 17 residues in the CDR3. Between the trimmed V and J ends, which lost 5 bases and 4 bases, there was a span of 23 bases. CDR3 in DNA: TGTGCCAGCAGCCCCCTCCCATCAGGGCAGGACCTCTATGGCTACACCTTC. Its translation: CASSPLPSGQDLYGYTF.

Many counts were recorded for this clonotype. The gene calls are TRBV5-1 and TRBJ1-2, with 7 bases that match TRBD1. Germline V gives CDR1 SGHRS, CDR2 YFSETQ. Trimming took 4 bases from V and 8 from J; bases not matched to a gene: 5. The CDR3 is 12 amino acids. The CDR3 sequence is CASSSTGEGYTF. The DNA for the CDR3 is TGCGCCAGCAGCAGTACAGGGGAGGGCTACACCTTC. Filled out from reference TRBV5-1 and TRBJ1-2, the complete variable domain reads KAGVTQTPRYLIKTRGQQVTLSCSPISGHRSVSWYQQTPGQGLQFLFEYFSETQRNKGNFPGRFSGRQFSNSRSEMNVSTLELGDSALYLCASSSTGEGYTFGSGTRLTVV.

In this sample, this clonotype turned up many times. The chain recombines TRBV20-1 with TRBJ2-3; a possible D gene is TRBD2 (5 bases). The ends were cut back, 4 bases at V and 0 bases at J, with 11 bases in the middle. Germline CDR1 DFQATT, CDR2 SNEGSKA (reference sequence). This CDR3 is built from 14 residues. The CDR3 reads CSATGGPSTDTQYF. The DNA of the CDR3 is TGCAGTGCTACGGGCGGGCCTAGCACAGATACGCAGTATTTT.

This clonotype was found many times. The rearrangement uses TRBV25-1 and TRBJ2-7; D is undetermined. Trimming shortened V by 3 bases and J by 1 base, and 13 bases separated the two germline ends. The CDR3 is 15 amino acids. Germline V lookup: CDR1 MGHDK, CDR2 SYGVNS. The CDR3 region has the DNA TGTGCCAGCAGTGACGGTAATTTTATTTCCTACGAGCAGTACTTC. Protein: CASSDGNFISYEQYF.

This clonotype was found many times. The rearrangement uses TRBV10-3 and TRBJ2-3, with D hard to call. The CDR3 sequence is 12 residues long. Germline CDR1 and CDR2: ENHRY and SYGVKD. V was pared by 3 bases and J by 4 bases, with 5 bases between. Written as DNA, the CDR3 is TGTGCCATCAGTGACAGATCAGATACGCAGTATTTT. This sequence encodes CAISDRSDTQYF.

This clonotype has at least ten counts. V usage is TRBV20-1 and J usage is TRBJ2-5; 11 bases line up with TRBD2. This CDR3 has 15 residues. Germline values: CDR1 DFQATT, CDR2 SNEGSKA (reference sequence). The junction had 6 bases not matched to a gene; V was cut back by 2 bases and J by 4 bases. Here the CDR3 reads CSARSGLAESETQYF. The CDR3 coding sequence is TGCAGTGCTAGATCGGGACTAGCGGAGTCAGAGACCCAGTACTTC.

This sequence joins TRBV6-1 and TRBJ1-2; a weak D match, TRBD1 (6 bases). The germline V and J ends were trimmed by 5 bases and 6 bases, with 16 bases remaining between them. Germline CDR1 is MNHNS and CDR2 is SASEGT. This CDR3 is built from 14 residues. The CDR3: CASSHRAGDHGYTF. The CDR3 bases are TGTGCCAGCAGTCACAGGGCAGGGGATCATGGCTACACCTTC.